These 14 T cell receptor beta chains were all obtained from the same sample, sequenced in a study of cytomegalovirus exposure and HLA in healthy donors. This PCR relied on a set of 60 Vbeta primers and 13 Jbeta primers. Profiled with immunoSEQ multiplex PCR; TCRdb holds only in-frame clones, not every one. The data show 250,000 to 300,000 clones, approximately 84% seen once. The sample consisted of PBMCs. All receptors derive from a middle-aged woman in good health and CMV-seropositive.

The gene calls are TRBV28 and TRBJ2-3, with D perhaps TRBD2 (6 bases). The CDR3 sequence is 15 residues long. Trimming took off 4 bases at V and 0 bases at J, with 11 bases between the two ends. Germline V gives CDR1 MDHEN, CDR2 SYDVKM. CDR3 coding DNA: TGTGCCAGCAGTTGGGCGGGAACTAGCACAGATACGCAGTATTTT. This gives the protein CASSWAGTSTDTQYF.

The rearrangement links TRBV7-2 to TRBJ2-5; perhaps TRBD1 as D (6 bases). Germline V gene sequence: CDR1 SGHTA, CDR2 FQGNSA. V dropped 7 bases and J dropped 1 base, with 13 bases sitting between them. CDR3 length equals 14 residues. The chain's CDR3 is CASTPTGTQETQYF. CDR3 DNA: TGTGCCAGCACCCCGACAGGCACCCAAGAGACCCAGTACTTC.

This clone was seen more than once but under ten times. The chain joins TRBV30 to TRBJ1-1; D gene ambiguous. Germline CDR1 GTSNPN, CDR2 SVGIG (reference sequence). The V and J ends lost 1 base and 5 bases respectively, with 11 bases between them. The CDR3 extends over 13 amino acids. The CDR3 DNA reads TGTGCCTGGAGTGCCGCAATCAGGACTGAAGCTTTCTTT. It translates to CAWSAAIRTEAFF.

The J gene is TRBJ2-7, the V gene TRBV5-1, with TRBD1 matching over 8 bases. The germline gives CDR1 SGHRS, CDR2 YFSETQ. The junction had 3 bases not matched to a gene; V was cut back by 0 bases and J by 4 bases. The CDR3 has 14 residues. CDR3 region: CASSLGQGIYEQYF. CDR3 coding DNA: TGCGCCAGCAGCTTGGGACAGGGGATTTACGAGCAGTACTTC.

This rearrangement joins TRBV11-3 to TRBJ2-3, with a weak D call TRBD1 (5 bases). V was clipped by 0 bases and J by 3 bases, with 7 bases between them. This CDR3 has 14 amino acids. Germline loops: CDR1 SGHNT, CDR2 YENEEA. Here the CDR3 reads CASSLDRDTDTQYF. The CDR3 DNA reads TGTGCCAGCAGCTTAGACAGGGATACAGATACGCAGTATTTT.

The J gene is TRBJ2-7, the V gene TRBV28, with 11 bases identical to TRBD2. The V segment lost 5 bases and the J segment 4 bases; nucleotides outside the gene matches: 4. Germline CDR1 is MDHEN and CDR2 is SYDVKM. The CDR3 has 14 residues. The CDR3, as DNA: TGTGCCAGCAGTCCACTAGCGGGGGATTACGAGCAGTACTTC. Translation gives CASSPLAGDYEQYF. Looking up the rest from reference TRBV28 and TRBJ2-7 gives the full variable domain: DVKVTQSSRYLVKRTGEKVFLECVQDMDHENMFWYRQDPGLGLRLIYFSYDVKMKEKGDIPEGYSVSREKKERFSLILESASTNQTSMYLCASSPLAGDYEQYFGPGTRLTVT.

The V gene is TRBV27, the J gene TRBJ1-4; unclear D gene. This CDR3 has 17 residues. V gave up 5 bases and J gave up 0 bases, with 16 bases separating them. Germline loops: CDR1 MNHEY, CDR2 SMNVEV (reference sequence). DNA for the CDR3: TGTGCCAGCAGTCTAACGAGGGAGCTTGCAACTAATGAAAAACTGTTTTTT. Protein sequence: CASSLTRELATNEKLFF.

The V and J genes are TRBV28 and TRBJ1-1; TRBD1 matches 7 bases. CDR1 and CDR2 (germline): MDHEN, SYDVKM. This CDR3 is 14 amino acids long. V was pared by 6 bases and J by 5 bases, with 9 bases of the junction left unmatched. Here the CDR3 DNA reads TGTGCCAGCAGAAGACAGGGTTTACAGACTGAAGCTTTCTTT. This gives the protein CASRRQGLQTEAFF.

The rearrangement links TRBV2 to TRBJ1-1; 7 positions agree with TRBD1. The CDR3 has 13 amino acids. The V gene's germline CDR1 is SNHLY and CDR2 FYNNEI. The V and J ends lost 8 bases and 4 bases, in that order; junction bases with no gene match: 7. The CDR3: CASGAQGSTEAFF. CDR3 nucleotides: TGTGCCAGCGGGGCACAGGGGAGCACTGAAGCTTTCTTT.

CDR3 region: CASSYRGGQPQHF. The DNA for the CDR3 is TGTGCCAGCAGTTACAGGGGCGGGCAGCCCCAGCATTTT. This rearrangement joins TRBV28 to TRBJ1-5; the match to TRBD1 covers 7 bases. The length of the CDR3 is 13 residues. Germline trimming cut 4 bases from V and 7 bases from J; bases unmatched to any gene: 4. Germline CDR1 and CDR2: MDHEN and SYDVKM.

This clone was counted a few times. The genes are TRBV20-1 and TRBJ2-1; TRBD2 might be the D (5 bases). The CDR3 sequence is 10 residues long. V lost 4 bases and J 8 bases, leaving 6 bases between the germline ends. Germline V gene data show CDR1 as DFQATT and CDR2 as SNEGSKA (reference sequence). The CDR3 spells CSAIGDEQFF. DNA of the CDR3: TGCAGTGCTATCGGGGATGAGCAGTTCTTC.

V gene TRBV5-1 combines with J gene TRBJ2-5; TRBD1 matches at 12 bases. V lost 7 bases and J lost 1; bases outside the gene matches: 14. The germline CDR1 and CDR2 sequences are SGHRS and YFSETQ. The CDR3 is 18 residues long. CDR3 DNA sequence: TGCGCCAGCCAAAGGGGGGACAGGGGGCCTAATTTCCAAGAGACCCAGTACTTC. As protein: CASQRGDRGPNFQETQYF.

The CDR3 is CASSPQRTGISPLHF. CDR3 DNA: TGCGCCAGCAGCCCACAGAGGACAGGGATTTCACCCCTCCACTTT. J is TRBJ1-6 and V is TRBV4-3, with 8 bases fitting TRBD1. The CDR3 has 15 amino acids. Trimming took 4 bases from V and 9 from J; bases not matched to a gene: 8. Germline V gene lookup returns CDR1 LGHNA and CDR2 YSLEER.

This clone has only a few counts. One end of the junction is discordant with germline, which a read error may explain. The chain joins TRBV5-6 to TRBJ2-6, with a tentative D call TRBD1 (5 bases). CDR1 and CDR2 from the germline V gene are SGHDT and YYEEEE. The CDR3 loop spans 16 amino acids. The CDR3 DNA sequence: TGTGCCAGCAGCAGTACAGCGAACTCTGGGGCCAACGGCCTGACTTTC. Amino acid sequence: CASSSTANSGANGLTF.